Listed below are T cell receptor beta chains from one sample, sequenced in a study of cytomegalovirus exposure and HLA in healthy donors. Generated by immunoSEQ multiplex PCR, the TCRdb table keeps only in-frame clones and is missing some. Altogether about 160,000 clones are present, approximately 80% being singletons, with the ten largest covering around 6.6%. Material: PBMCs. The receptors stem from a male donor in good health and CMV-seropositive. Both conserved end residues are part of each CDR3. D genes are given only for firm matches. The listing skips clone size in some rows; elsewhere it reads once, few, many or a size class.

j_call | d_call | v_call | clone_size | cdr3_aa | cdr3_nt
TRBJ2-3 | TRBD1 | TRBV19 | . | CASNIGQGRKDTQYF | TGTGCCAGTAACATTGGACAGGGTAGGAAAGATACGCAGTATTTT
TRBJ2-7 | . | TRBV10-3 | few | CAISESTAIRGQYF | TGTGCCATCAGTGAGTCGACGGCCATTCGGGGGCAGTACTTC
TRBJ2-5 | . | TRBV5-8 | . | CASSLGQLKTQYF | TGTGCCAGCAGCTTGGGTCAGTTAAAGACCCAGTACTTC
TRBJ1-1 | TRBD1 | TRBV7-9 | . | CASSLEGGARAFF | TGTGCCAGCAGCTTGGAAGGGGGCGCGAGAGCTTTCTTT
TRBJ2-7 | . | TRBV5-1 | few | CASSLDRTYEQYF | TGCGCCAGCAGCTTGGACAGGACCTACGAGCAGTACTTC
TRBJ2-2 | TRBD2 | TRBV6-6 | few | CASSSTSGAIGGELFF | TGTGCCAGCAGTTCGACTAGCGGGGCGATCGGCGGGGAGCTGTTTTTT
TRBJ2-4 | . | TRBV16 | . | CASSQYEVAKNIQYF | TGTGCCAGCAGCCAATACGAGGTCGCCAAAAACATTCAGTACTTC
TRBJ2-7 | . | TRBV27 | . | CASKNPQGSSYEQYF | TGTGCCAGCAAAAATCCCCAGGGGAGCTCCTACGAGCAGTACTTC
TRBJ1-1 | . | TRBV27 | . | CASSFGENTEAFF | TGTGCCAGCAGTTTCGGAGAGAACACCGAAGCTTTCTTT
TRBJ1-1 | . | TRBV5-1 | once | CASSLVLENTEAFF | TGCGCCAGCAGCTTGGTATTAGAGAACACTGAAGCTTTCTTT
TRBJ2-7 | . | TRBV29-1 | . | CSAGPGHEQYF | TGCAGCGCCGGCCCAGGGCACGAGCAGTACTTC
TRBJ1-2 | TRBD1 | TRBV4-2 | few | CASTTGGLDGYTF | TGTGCCAGCACGACAGGGGGCTTAGATGGCTACACCTTC
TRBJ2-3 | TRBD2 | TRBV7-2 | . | CASSAPGTSGMVGTDTQYF | TGTGCCAGCAGCGCACCCGGGACTAGCGGGATGGTGGGCACAGATACGCAGTATTTT
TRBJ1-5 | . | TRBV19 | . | CASSLQGNQPQHF | TGTGCCAGTAGTCTCCAGGGGAATCAGCCCCAGCATTTT
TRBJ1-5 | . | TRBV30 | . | CAWSQPGGSNQPQHF | TGTGCCTGGAGTCAGCCCGGGGGGAGCAATCAGCCCCAGCATTTT
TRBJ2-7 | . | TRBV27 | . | CASSFHRPLGYEQYF | TGTGCCAGCAGTTTCCACAGACCGTTAGGCTACGAGCAGTACTTC
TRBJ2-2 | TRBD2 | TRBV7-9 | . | CASSSSSGKRTGELFF | TGTGCCAGCAGCTCCTCTAGCGGGAAACGGACCGGGGAGCTGTTTTTT
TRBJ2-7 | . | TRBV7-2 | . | CASSLVGGRIHLEQYF | TGTGCCAGCAGCTTAGTAGGCGGGCGAATTCACCTCGAGCAGTACTTC
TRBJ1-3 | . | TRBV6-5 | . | CASSRQGLGNTIYF | TGTGCCAGCAGTCGCCAGGGGCTTGGAAACACCATATATTTT
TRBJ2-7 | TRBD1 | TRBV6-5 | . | CASSLSQGGSYEQYF | TGTGCCAGCAGTCTCTCACAGGGGGGCTCCTACGAGCAGTACTTC